This is a list of T cell receptor beta chains from one sample in a study of T cell repertoires in aging, cancer and after chemotherapy. Each CDR3 protein is one row after TCRdb ran MiXCR on the multiplex PCR reads. This sample has 2,500 to 3,000 distinct CDR3 sequences; roughly 27% occur once, and the top ten carry more than 7%. The sample consisted of blood. Every receptor here comes from a human donor with a solid tumor. The conserved cysteine and the conserved F or W are not part of the CDR3 here. Expanded clones get a size class; other rows say once, few or many, or leave the size out.

v_call clone_size cdr3_aa
TRBV20-1 NA SARPTDRVNTEAF
TRBV7-6 NA ASSSKTRGRGVHEQY
TRBV15 once ATSRGGTSGNEQF
TRBV19 large ASSSLQGHNEQF
TRBV12-3/TRBV12-4 medium-sized ASSQTGPSSYEQY
TRBV10-1 NA ASSGSGGSSDTQY
TRBV19 hyperexpanded ASSRTSGSLETQY
TRBV5-4 NA ASSLEVARVNEQF
TRBV5-3 few ARSRALAGESTDTQY
TRBV20-1 NA SARMLGLLNEQF
TRBV4-3 NA ASSPVGGSSYNEQF
TRBV10-1 NA ASRRDRATDTQY
TRBV6-5 medium-sized ASARSPPLADYEQY
TRBV5-4 medium-sized ASSNDGTTQETQY
TRBV27 large ASSLGAGVNNEQF
TRBV19 large ASGAGTNTGELF
TRBV19 medium-sized ASTPGSYGYT
TRBV6-1 few ASSSGTGGENIQY
TRBV12-3/TRBV12-4 NA ASGLRPNEQF
TRBV6-6 NA ATTFGESNEKLF
TRBV19 medium-sized ASNRQISGNTIY
TRBV19 large ASSIEVISSNTGELF
TRBV10-3 NA AISAGTGYNEQF
TRBV6-2/TRBV6-3 medium-sized ASSLTRTQY
TRBV18 few ASSPEVGTDTQY